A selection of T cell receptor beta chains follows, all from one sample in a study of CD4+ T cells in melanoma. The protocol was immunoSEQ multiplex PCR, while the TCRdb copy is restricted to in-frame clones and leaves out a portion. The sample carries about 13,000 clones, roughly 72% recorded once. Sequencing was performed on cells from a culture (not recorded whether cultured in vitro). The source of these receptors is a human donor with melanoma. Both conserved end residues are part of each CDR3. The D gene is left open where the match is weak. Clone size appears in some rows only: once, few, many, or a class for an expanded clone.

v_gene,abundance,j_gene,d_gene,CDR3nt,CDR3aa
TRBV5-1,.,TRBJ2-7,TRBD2,TGCGCCAGCAGCTTCGGGTCCGGGGGACTAAGCGAGCAGTACTTC,CASSFGSGGLSEQYF
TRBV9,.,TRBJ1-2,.,TGTGCCAGCAGCCGCCGACAGAACTATGGCTACACCTTC,CASSRRQNYGYTF
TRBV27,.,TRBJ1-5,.,TGTGCCAGCAGGGACGAGACCAGGCCAGGTCAGCCCCAGCATTTT,CASRDETRPGQPQHF
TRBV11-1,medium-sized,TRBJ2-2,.,TGTGCCAGCAGCTTAGAATGGGGGGCCAACACCGGGGAGCTGTTTTTT,CASSLEWGANTGELFF
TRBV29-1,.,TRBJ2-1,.,TGCAGCGTTGAAGGGGGGGTGAACATCCTCAATGAGCAGTTCTTC,CSVEGGVNILNEQFF
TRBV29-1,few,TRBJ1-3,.,TGCAGCGTTGAAAAGAGCCGGGGCGGGTCGAGGGTATATGGAAACACCATATATTTT,CSVEKSRGGSRVYGNTIYF
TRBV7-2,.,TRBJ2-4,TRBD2,TGTGCCAGCAGCTTGAGCGGGGGGGGCAAAAACATTCAGTACTTC,CASSLSGGGKNIQYF
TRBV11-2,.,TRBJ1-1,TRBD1,TGTGCCAGCAGCTACCGACAGGGTTTGACTGAAGCTTTCTTT,CASSYRQGLTEAFF
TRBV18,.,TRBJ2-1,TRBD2,TGTGCCAGCTCACCACTCGTTTCCCGGTGGACTAGCTCCCCCTACAATGAGCAGTTCTTC,CASSPLVSRWTSSPYNEQFF
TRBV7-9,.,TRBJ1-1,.,TGTGCCAGCAGCTTAAACAGCAACACTGAAGCTTTCTTT,CASSLNSNTEAFF
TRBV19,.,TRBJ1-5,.,TGTGCCAGTACCCTCGAGTGGGGCAGGGGACCTCAGCCCCAGCATTTT,CASTLEWGRGPQPQHF
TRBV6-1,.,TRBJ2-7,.,TGTGCCAGCAGTGAAGGACCCCAGTTGTACTTC,CASSEGPQLYF
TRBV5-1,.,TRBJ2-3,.,TGCGCCAGCAGGCGGGGGCAGGGGGATCGAACGGATACGCAGTATTTT,CASRRGQGDRTDTQYF
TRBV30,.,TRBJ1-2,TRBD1,TGTGCCTGGAGTGCCCCGGACAGGGGGCTCTATGGCTACACCTTC,CAWSAPDRGLYGYTF
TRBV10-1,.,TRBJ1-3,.,TGCGCCAGCAGTGCGACTCAAGGCTCTGGAAACACCATATATTTT,CASSATQGSGNTIYF
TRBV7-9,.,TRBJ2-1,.,TGTGCCAGCAGCTTAACTTACGAAGTCGGAAATGAGCAGTTCTTC,CASSLTYEVGNEQFF
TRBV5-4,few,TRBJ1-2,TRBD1,TGTGCCAGCAGCGGGCAACAGGGGTTGGGGGGCTACACCTTC,CASSGQQGLGGYTF
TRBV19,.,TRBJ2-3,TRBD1,TGTGCCAGTAGTAAGGGGGCCGGGACAGGGACTTCAGATACGCAGTATTTT,CASSKGAGTGTSDTQYF
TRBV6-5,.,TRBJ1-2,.,TGTGCCAGCAGTTACTCTCGGGTCGGCTATGGCTACACCTTC,CASSYSRVGYGYTF
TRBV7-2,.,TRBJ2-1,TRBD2,TGTGCCTTATCCGCCGGGACTAGCGGGGTTTATGAGCAGTTCTTC,CALSAGTSGVYEQFF
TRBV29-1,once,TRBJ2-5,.,TGCAGCGTTGAAGGACAGACCGGGGAGACCCAGTACTTC,CSVEGQTGETQYF
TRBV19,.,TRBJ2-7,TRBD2,TGTGCCAGTAGTGCGCTTCGGGGGGGGACCTACGAGCAGTACTTC,CASSALRGGTYEQYF
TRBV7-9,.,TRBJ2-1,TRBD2,TGTGCCAGCACTGGACTAGCGGGGTACAATGAGCAGTTCTTC,CASTGLAGYNEQFF
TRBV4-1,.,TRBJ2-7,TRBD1,TGCGCCAGCAGCCAACACGGGACAGGGAGCGACGAGCAGTACTTC,CASSQHGTGSDEQYF
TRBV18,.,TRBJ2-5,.,TGTGCCAGCTCACCACGGGGGCAAGAGACCCAGTACTTC,CASSPRGQETQYF
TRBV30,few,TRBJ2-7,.,TGTGCCTGGAGTGTCTGGCAGGCGAGCTCCTACGAGCAGTACTTC,CAWSVWQASSYEQYF
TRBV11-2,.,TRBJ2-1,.,TGTGCCAGCAGCTTAGGCCGGGGGTTCCGGTACAATGAGCAGTTCTTC,CASSLGRGFRYNEQFF
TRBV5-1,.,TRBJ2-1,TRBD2,TGCGCCAGCAGCTTCGTTTGGCTAGCGGGGAACAATGAGCAGTTCTTC,CASSFVWLAGNNEQFF
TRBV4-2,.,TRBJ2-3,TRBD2,TGTGCCAGCAGCCAGGAAGGCCCCACTAGCGGGATCACAGATACGCAGTATTTT,CASSQEGPTSGITDTQYF
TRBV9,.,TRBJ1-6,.,TGTGCCAGCAGCGTAGCTGGGGCTAGCTATAATTCACCCCTCCACTTT,CASSVAGASYNSPLHF
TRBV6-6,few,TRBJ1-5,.,TGTGCCAGCATTGAGGGGGGCCTTCGACAGCCCCAGCATTTT,CASIEGGLRQPQHF
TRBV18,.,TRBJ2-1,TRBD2,TGTGCCAGCTCGCGACTAGCGGGGGGGATCGATGAGCAGTTCTTC,CASSRLAGGIDEQFF
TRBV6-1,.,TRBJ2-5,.,TGTGCCAGCAGTGAAGGGTATAGGGAGACCCAGTACTTC,CASSEGYRETQYF
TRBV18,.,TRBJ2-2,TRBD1,TGTGCCAGCTCACCAAATCGACAGGGAACCACCGGGGAGCTGTTTTTT,CASSPNRQGTTGELFF
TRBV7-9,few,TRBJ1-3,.,TGTGCCAGCAGCTCACCATTTGCTGGAAACACCATATATTTT,CASSSPFAGNTIYF
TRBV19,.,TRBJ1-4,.,TGTGCCAGTAGTATAGATGGGGGTGAAAAACTGTTTTTT,CASSIDGGEKLFF
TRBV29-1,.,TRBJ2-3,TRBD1,TGCAGCGTTGAAAGGACAGGGGGGGGAGATACGCAGTATTTT,CSVERTGGGDTQYF
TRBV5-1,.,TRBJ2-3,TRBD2,TGCGCCAGCAGCTTCCTAGCGGGGGTCACAGATACGCAGTATTTT,CASSFLAGVTDTQYF
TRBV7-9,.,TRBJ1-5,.,TGTGCCAGCAGCTTTGGCGGGCCCCATCAGCCCCAGCATTTT,CASSFGGPHQPQHF
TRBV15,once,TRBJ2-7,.,TGTGCCACCAGCAGAGATCGGGGAGGAAGACCTAGGAACGAGCAGTACTTC,CATSRDRGGRPRNEQYF